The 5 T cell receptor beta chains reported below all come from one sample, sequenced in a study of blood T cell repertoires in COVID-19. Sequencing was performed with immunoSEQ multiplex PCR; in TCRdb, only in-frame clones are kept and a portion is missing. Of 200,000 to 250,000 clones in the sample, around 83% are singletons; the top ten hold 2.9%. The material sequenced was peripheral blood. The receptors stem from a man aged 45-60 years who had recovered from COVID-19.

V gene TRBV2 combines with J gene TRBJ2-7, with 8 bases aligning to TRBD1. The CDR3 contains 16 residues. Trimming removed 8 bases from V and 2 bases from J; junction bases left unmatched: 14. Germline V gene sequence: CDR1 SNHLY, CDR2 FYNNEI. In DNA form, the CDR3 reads TGTGCCAGCGGACGAGGGACAGGACTTTCCCCCTACGAGCAGTACTTC. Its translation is CASGRGTGLSPYEQYF.

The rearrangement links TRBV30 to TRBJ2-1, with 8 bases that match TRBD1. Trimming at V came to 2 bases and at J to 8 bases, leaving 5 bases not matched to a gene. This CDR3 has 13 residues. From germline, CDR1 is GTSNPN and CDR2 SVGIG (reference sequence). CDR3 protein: CAWSSDRGHEQFF. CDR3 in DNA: TGTGCCTGGAGTTCAGACAGGGGTCATGAGCAGTTCTTC.

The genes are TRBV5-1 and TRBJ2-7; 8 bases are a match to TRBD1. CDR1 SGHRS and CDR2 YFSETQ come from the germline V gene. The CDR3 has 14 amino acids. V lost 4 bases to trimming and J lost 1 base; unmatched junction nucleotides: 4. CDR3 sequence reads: CASSRQGSSYEQYF. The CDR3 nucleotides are TGCGCCAGCAGCAGACAGGGGTCGTCCTACGAGCAGTACTTC.

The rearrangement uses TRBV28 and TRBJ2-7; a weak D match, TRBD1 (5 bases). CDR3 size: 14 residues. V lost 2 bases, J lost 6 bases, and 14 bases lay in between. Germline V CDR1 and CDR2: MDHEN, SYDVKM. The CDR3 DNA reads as TGTGCCAGCAGTTTAGCGGTCAGGGTTGGCGAGCAGTACTTC. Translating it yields CASSLAVRVGEQYF.

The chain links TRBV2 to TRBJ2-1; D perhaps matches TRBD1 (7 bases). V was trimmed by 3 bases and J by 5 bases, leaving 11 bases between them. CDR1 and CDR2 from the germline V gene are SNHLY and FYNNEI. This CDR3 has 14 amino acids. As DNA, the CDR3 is TGTGCCAGCAGTGACAGGGGGGCTGACAATGAGCAGTTCTTC. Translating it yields CASSDRGADNEQFF.